This record concerns one T cell receptor (beta chain) sequence. Its specificity is unknown. This sample stems from a study of neoadjuvant nivolumab and ipilimumab in lung cancer. General study findings and limits: Blood richness before therapy tracked richness in tumors resected after neoadjuvant therapy. Resected tumors had greater TCR richness and clonality than uninvolved lung. Only two of four nivolumab-treated tumors gained richness and clonality by surgery. Pathologic regression was not significantly tied to TCR clonality.

Using immunoSEQ multiplex PCR, the repertoire was profiled, and TCRdb retains in-frame clones only, with some absent. The table shows tens of thousands of clones, with approximately 81% occurring only once. This CDR3 is built from 13 residues. CDR1 is SGHRS and CDR2 is YFSETQ in the germline V gene. Trimming shortened V by 0 bases and J by 2 bases, and 0 bases separated the two germline ends. This clonotype was sampled from an adult with non-small cell lung cancer. The sequences come from peripheral blood, collected before neoadjuvant nivolumab, alone or with ipilimumab. The chain couples TRBV5-1 to TRBJ2-6, with D hard to call. The CDR3, as DNA: TGCGCCAGCAGCTTGGCTGGGGCCAACGTCCTGACTTTC. Protein sequence: CASSLAGANVLTF.